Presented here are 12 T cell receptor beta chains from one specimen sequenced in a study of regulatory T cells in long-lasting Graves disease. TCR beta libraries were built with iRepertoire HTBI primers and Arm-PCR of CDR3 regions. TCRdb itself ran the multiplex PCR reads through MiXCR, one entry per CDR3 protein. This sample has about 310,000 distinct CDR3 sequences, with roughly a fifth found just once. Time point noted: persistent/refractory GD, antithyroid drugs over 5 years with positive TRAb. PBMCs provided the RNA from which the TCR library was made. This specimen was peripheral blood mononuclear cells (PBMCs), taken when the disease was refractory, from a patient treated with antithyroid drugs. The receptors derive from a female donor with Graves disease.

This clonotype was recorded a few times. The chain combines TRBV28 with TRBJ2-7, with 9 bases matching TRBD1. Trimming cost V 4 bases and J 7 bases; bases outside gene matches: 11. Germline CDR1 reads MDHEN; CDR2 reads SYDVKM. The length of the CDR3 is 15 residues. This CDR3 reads CASSSGTGKTREQYF. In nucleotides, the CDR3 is TGTGCCAGCAGTTCCGGGACAGGGAAGACGCGTGAGCAGTACTTC.

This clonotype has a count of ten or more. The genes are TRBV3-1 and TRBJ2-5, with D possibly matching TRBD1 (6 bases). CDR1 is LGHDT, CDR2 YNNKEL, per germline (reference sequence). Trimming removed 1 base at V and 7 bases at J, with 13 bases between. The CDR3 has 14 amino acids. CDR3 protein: CASSQGRGGRTQYF. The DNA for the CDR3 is TGTGCCAGCAGCCAAGGTAGAGGGGGTAGGACCCAGTACTTC.

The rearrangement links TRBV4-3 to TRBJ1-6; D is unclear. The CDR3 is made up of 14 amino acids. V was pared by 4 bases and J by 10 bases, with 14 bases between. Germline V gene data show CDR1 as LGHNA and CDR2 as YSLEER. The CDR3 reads CASSPLKGGSPLHF. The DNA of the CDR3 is TGCGCCAGCAGCCCATTAAAGGGTGGGTCACCCCTCCACTTT.

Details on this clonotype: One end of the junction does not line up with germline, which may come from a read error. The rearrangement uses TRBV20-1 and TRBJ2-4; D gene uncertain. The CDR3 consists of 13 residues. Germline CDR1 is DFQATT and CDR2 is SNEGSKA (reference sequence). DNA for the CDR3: TGCAGTGCTAGAGAACAAGGGTTGATTTCAGGCGTCTTC. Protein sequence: CSAREQGLISGVF.

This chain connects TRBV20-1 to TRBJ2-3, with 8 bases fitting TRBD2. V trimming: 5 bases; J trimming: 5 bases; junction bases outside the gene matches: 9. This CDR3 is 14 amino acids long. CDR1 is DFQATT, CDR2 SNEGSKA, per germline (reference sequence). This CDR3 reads CSAQSGSRGDTQYF. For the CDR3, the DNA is TGCAGTGCTCAAAGCGGGAGCAGAGGAGATACGCAGTATTTT.

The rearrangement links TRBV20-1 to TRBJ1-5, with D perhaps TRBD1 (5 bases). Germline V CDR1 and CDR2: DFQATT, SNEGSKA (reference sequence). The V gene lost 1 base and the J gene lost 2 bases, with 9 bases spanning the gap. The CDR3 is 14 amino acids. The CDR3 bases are TGCAGTGCTAGAGTTCAGGGCGGCAATCAGCCCCAGCATTTT. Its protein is CSARVQGGNQPQHF.

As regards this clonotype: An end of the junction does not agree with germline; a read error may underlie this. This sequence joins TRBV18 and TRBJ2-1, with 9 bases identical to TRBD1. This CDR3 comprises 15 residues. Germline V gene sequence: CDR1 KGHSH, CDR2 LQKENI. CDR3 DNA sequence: TGTGCCAGCTCAGCACCGGGACAGGGTAACAATGAGCAGTTCTTC. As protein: CASSAPGQGNNEQFF.

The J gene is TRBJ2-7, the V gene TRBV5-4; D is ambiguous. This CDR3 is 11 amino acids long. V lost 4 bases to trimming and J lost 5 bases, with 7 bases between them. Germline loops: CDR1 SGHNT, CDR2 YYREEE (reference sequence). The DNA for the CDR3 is TGTGCCAGCAGCCTTGACAACGAGCAGTACTTC. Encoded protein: CASSLDNEQYF.

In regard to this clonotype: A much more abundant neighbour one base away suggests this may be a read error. The chain's CDR3 is CASSMGADTEASF. CDR3 bases: TGCGCCAGCAGCATGGGGGCCGACACTGAAGCTTCCTTT. This chain links TRBV5-5 with TRBJ1-1; weak D call: TRBD1 (6 bases). Germline V gene sequence: CDR1 SGHKS, CDR2 YYEKEE (reference sequence). This CDR3 contains 13 residues.

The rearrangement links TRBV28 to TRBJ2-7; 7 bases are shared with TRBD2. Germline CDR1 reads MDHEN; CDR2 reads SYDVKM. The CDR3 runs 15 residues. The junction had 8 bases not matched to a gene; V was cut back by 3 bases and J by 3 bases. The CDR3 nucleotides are TGTGCCAGCAGTTTTGATGCGGGAGCGGGCTACGAGCAGTACTTC. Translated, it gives CASSFDAGAGYEQYF.

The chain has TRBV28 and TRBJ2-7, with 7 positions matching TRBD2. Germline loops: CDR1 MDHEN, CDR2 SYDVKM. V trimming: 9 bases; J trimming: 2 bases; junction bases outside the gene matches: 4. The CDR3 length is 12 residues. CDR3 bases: TGTGCCAGTAAGGGAGGGCCCTACGAGCAGTACTTC. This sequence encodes CASKGGPYEQYF.

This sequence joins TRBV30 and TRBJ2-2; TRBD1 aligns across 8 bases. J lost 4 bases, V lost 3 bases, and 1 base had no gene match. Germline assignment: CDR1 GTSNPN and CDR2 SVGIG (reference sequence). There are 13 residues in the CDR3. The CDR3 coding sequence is TGTGCCTGGAGACAGGGGGTCACCGGGGAGCTGTTTTTT. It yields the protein CAWRQGVTGELFF.